The next 15 T cell receptor beta chains were all read from a single sample in a study of monozygotic twins with inflammatory bowel disease. TCRdb re-called the 5' RACE reads; one entry per CDR3 protein, DNA not given. The sample table sets out over 350,000 distinct CDR3 sequences. Sequences were obtained from blood. The origin of the receptors is a human donor with ulcerative colitis or Crohn's disease, or a healthy co-twin of an affected twin (not recorded which).

The chain uses TRBV20-1 and TRBJ1-3; TCRdb calls TRBD1, which cannot be checked without DNA. The CDR3 is 14 residues long. The germline V gene has CDR1 DFQATT and CDR2 SNEGSKA (reference sequence). CDR3 sequence reads: CSAPDRVTGNTIYF.

The V and J genes are TRBV3-1 and TRBJ2-7; TCRdb lists TRBD1, though no DNA is available to test this call. The CDR3 contains 12 residues. Germline CDR1 LGHDT, CDR2 YNNKEL (reference sequence). The CDR3 sequence: CASGYWGGEQYF.

This chain uses TRBV30 with TRBJ1-2. The CDR3 has 15 amino acids. The germline gives CDR1 GTSNPN, CDR2 SVGIG (reference sequence). This CDR3 is CAWSPRSASGYGYTF.

This chain links TRBV11-2 with TRBJ1-4; without DNA, the TCRdb call of TRBD1 cannot be checked. Germline lookup yields CDR1 SGHAT and CDR2 FQNNGV. This CDR3 contains 16 residues. CDR3 loop: CASSLAGTRGGEKLFF.

This rearrangement joins TRBV30 to TRBJ2-5; TCRdb returns TRBD1, unconfirmable since there is no DNA. The CDR3 consists of 12 residues. Germline V gene sequence: CDR1 GTSNPN, CDR2 SVGIG (reference sequence). Here the CDR3 reads CAWSDGGETQYF.

The genes are TRBV5-5 and TRBJ1-1. Germline CDR1 reads SGHKS; CDR2 reads YYEKEE (reference sequence). The CDR3 loop spans 14 amino acids. CDR3 region: CASSLAVGPVEAFF.

The chain recombines TRBV24-1 with TRBJ2-3; TCRdb reports TRBD1, a call that lacks DNA to check it against. Germline CDR1 KGHDR, CDR2 SFDVKD. This CDR3 has 16 amino acids. Here the CDR3 reads CATSEPGQGVTDTQYF.

This chain connects TRBV6-5 to TRBJ2-4; TCRdb outputs TRBD2, but without DNA this stays unchecked. The germline V gene has CDR1 MNHEY and CDR2 SVGAGI. The CDR3 is 14 residues long. Here the CDR3 reads CASSYREPGDIQYF.

The chain recombines TRBV12-3 or TRBV12-4 with TRBJ2-7; TCRdb gives TRBD2 as the D gene, but with no DNA this cannot be confirmed. The CDR3 runs 15 residues. CDR3 region: CASSGTSGVVYERYF.

The genes are TRBV24-1 and TRBJ2-2; TCRdb proposes TRBD2, but this gene call is untestable without DNA. CDR1 KGHDR and CDR2 SFDVKD come from the germline V gene. The CDR3 runs 18 residues. CDR3 amino acids: CATSDPQAGGRLSGELFF.

The chain combines TRBV12-3 or TRBV12-4 with TRBJ2-4; TCRdb designates TRBD1, a call that cannot be tested without DNA. This CDR3 has 16 amino acids. This chain's CDR3 is CASSPQGHLAKNIQYF.

J is TRBJ2-2 and V is TRBV14; TCRdb lists TRBD1, though no DNA is available to test this call. Germline assignment: CDR1 SGHDN and CDR2 FVKESK. This CDR3 spans 18 amino acids. The CDR3 region is CASSHLRDGETNTGELFF.

CDR3 sequence: CASSALVPGQDKETQYF. The chain recombines TRBV9 with TRBJ2-5; the TCRdb D gene call, TRBD1, has no DNA to confirm it. Germline lookup yields CDR1 SGDLS and CDR2 YYNGEE. CDR3 length: 17 amino acids.

This CDR3 is CASSPEGGGWEDTGELFF. The V call is TRBV6-5, the J call TRBJ2-2; lacking DNA, the TRBD2 call made by TCRdb goes unchecked. CDR1 and CDR2 from the germline V gene are MNHEY and SVGAGI. The CDR3 sequence is 18 residues long.

The chain recombines TRBV7-2 with TRBJ2-1; TCRdb picks TRBD2, but there is no DNA to check that call. There are 13 residues in the CDR3. The germline gives CDR1 SGHTA, CDR2 FQGNSA. The CDR3 loop is CASSPELRNEQFF.